Listed below are T cell receptor beta chains from one sample, sequenced in a study of T cell repertoires and HLA-DP antigens. TCRdb's copy holds only in-frame clones and misses some; the assay was immunoSEQ multiplex PCR. The sample holds around 110,000 clones, 80% to 95% seen once. Antigen specificity for these receptors is unknown. Sequenced input: CD4+ T cells from PBMCs. The receptor set was obtained from a young woman in good health and CMV-seronegative. Both conserved end residues are trimmed from each CDR3.

J gene	V gene	CDR3 protein
TRBJ1-2	TRBV7-9	ASSQGQGAGYGYT
TRBJ2-5	TRBV29-1	SVRLAGQETQY
TRBJ2-7	TRBV20-1	SARGVYEQY
TRBJ2-3	TRBV11-2	ASSFGGALTDTQY
TRBJ1-1	TRBV9	ASSVDGVEAF
TRBJ1-1	TRBV10-3	AISQGETGAHRAF
TRBJ1-5	TRBV5-6	ASSLWIGRNQPQH
TRBJ1-2	TRBV5-5	ASSLMQAGNYGYT
TRBJ1-1	TRBV5-1	ASSLSGISTAF
TRBJ1-2	TRBV19	ASSIVGADYGYT
TRBJ2-1	TRBV4-3	ASSQVRDVSSYNEQF
TRBJ2-4	TRBV9	ASSVDSGNIQY
TRBJ2-3	TRBV5-1	ASSLVPGSTDTQY
TRBJ1-2	TRBV19	ASFQGNSYGYT
TRBJ2-2	TRBV6-5	ASVSSNTGELF
TRBJ1-2	TRBV7-8	ASSSGTGISGGYGYT
TRBJ2-5	TRBV7-8	ASSLAEALGGTQY
TRBJ1-2	TRBV5-4	ASSLEGFYGYT
TRBJ2-1	TRBV2	ASSKLAGVRNEQF
TRBJ1-6	TRBV19	ASTPRTGGSPLH
TRBJ1-3	TRBV29-1	SALTGVGGNTIY
TRBJ1-5	TRBV5-1	ASSVEGGNQPQH
TRBJ1-2	TRBV7-9	ASSFPTAVYYGYT
TRBJ1-2	TRBV9	ASSRGGEQPWTGMSNYGYT
TRBJ2-7	TRBV27	ASSFLARNYEQY
TRBJ2-7	TRBV10-2	ASSPRQGVDYEQY
TRBJ2-4	TRBV18	ASSPPGAGAKNIQY
TRBJ1-1	TRBV2	ASIRDRGDTEAF
TRBJ1-1	TRBV6-5	ASRGGGVNTEAF
TRBJ2-5	TRBV6-5	ASSYSGLGQETQY
TRBJ2-7	TRBV7-9	ASSPAPPYEQY